This T cell receptor (beta chain) was captured in a study of cytomegalovirus exposure and HLA in healthy donors. PCR used 60 Vbeta primers and 13 Jbeta primers. Measured with immunoSEQ multiplex PCR; TCRdb has only the in-frame clones, and not every one. Of a few hundred thousand clones listed, roughly 80% are singletons. Germline V CDR1 and CDR2: MGHRA, YSYEKL. The V end was cut by 1 base, the J end by 0 bases, with 3 bases between. The CDR3 runs 14 residues. The chain is built from TRBV4-1 and TRBJ2-2; no definite D call. This TCR was recovered from a man aged 40-49 years in good health and CMV-seronegative. The material sequenced was PBMCs. CDR3 sequence reads: CASSQATNTGELFF. The DNA for the CDR3 is TGCGCCAGCAGCCAAGCTACGAACACCGGGGAGCTGTTTTTT.